The TCR beta chain under discussion was sequenced for a study of T cells in Graves' hyperthyroidism and ophthalmopathy. Researchers took RNA transcripts and amplified the TCR beta CDR3 regions from them. First-round RT-PCR of the TCR CDR3 relied on the HTBI primer set. TCRdb ran MiXCR on the multiplex PCR reads and lists one entry per CDR3 protein. The profile shows about 640,000 distinct CDR3 sequences, 20% of them singletons. CDR1 and CDR2 from the germline V gene are SGHRS and YFSETQ. This CDR3 spans 20 amino acids. J lost 4 bases, V lost 0 bases, and 18 bases had no gene match. In this sample, this clonotype turned up a few times.

This clonotype originated in a man aged 25 to 40 with Graves' ophthalmopathy. The rearrangement joins TRBV5-1 to TRBJ2-2; 7 positions agree with TRBD2. Sequencing used blood. The CDR3 loop reads CASSLGLGLADARGTGELFF. The CDR3 nucleotides read TGCGCCAGCAGCTTGGGCCTGGGGCTAGCGGACGCCCGCGGCACCGGGGAGCTGTTTTTT.